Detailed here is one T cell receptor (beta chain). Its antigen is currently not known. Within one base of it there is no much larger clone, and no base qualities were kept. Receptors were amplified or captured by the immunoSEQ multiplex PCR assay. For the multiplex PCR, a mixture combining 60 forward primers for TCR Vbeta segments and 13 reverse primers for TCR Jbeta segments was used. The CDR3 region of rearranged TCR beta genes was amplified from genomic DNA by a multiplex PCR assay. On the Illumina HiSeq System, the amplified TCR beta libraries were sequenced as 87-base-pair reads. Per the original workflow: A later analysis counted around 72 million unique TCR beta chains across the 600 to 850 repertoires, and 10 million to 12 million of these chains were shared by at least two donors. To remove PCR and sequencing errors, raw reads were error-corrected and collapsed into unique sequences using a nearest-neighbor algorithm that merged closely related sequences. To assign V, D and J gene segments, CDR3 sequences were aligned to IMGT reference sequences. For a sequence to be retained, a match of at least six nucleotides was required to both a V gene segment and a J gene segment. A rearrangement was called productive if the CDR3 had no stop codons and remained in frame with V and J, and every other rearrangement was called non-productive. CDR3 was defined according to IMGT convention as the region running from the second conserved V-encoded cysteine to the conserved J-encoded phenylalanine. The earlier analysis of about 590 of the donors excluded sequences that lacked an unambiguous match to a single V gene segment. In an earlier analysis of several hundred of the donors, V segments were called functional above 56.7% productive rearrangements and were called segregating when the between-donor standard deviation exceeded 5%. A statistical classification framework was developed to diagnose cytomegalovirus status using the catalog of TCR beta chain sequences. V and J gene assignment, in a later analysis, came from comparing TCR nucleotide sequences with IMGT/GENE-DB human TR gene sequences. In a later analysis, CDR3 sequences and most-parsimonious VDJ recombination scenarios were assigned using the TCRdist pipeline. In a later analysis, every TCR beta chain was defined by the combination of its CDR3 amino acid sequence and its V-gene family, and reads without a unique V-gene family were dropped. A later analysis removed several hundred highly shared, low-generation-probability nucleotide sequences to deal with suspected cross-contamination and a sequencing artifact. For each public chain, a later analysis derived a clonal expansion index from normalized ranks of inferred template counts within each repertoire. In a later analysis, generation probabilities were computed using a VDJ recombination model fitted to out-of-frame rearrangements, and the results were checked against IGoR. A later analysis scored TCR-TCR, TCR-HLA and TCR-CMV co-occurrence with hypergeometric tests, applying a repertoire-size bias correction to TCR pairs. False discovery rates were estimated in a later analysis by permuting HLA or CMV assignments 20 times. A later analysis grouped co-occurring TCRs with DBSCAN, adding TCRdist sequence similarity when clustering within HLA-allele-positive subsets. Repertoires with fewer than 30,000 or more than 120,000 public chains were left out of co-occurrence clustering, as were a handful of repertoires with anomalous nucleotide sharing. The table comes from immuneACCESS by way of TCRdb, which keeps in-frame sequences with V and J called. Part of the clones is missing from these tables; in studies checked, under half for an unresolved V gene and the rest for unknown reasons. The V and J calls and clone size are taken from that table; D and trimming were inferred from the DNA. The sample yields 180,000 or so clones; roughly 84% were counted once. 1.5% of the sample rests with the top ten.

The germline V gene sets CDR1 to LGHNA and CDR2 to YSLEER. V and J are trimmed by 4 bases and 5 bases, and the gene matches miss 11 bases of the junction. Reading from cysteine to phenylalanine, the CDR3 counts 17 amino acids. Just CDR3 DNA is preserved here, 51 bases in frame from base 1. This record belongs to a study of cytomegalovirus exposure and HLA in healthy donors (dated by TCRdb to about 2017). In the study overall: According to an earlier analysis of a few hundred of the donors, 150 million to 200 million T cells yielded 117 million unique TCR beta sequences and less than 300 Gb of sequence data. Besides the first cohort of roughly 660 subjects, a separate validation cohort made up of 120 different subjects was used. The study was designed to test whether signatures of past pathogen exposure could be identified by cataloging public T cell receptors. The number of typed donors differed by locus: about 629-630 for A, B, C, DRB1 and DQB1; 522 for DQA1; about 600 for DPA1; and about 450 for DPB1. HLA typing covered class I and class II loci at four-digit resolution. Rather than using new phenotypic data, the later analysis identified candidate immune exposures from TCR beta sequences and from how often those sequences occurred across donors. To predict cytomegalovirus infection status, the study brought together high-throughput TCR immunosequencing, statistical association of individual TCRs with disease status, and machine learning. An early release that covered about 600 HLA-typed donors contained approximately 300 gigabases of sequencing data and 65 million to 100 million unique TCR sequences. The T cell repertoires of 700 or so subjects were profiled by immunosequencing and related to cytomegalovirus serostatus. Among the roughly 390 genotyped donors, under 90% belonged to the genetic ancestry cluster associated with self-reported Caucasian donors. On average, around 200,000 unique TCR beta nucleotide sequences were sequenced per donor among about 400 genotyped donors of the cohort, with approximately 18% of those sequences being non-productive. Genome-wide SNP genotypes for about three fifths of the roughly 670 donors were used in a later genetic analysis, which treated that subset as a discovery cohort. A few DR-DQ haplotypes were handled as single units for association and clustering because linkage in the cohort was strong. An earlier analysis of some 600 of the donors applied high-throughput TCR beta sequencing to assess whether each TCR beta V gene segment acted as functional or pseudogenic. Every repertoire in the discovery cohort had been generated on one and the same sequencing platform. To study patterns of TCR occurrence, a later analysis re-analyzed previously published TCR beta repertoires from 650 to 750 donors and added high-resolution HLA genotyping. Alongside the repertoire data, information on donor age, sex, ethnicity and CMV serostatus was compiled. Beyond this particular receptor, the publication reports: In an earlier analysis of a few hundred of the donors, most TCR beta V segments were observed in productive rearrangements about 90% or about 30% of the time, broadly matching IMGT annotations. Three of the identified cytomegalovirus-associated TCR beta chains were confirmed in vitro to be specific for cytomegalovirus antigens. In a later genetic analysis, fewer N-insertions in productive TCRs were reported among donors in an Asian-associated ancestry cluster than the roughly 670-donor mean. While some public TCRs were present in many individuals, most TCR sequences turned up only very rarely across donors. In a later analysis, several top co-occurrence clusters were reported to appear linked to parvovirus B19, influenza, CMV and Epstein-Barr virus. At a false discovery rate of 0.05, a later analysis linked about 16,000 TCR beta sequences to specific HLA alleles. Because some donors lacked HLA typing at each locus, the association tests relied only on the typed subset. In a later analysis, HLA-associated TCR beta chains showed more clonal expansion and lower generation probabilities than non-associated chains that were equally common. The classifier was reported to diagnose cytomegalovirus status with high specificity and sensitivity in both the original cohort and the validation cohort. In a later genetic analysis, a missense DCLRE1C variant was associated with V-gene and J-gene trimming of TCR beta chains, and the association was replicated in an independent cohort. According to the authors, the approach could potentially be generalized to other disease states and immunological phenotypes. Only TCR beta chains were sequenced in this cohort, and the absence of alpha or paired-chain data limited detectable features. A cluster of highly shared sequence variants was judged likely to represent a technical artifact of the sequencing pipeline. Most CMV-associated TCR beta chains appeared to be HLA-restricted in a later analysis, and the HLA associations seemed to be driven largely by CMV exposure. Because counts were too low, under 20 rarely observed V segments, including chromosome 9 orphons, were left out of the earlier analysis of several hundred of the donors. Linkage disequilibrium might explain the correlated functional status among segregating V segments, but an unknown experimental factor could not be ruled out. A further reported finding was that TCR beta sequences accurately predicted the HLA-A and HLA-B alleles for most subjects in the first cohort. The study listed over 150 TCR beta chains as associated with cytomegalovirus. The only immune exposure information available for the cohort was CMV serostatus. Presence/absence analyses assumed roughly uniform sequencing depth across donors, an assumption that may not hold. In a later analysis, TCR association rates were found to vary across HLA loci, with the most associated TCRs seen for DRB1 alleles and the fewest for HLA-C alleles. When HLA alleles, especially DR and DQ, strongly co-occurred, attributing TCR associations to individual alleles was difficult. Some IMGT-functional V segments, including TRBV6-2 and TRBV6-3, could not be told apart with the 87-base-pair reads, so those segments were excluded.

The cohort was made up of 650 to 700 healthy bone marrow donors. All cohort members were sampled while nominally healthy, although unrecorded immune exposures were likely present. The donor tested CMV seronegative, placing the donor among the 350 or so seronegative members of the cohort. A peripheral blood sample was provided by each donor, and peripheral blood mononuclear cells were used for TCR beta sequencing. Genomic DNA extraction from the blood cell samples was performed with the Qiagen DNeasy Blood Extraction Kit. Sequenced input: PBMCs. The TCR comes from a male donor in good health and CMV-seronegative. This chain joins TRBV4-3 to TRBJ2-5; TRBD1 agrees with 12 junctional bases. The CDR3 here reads CASSLGTGGALWETQYF. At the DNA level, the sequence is TGCGCCAGCAGCCTCGGGACAGGGGGCGCCCTCTGGGAGACCCAGTACTTC.